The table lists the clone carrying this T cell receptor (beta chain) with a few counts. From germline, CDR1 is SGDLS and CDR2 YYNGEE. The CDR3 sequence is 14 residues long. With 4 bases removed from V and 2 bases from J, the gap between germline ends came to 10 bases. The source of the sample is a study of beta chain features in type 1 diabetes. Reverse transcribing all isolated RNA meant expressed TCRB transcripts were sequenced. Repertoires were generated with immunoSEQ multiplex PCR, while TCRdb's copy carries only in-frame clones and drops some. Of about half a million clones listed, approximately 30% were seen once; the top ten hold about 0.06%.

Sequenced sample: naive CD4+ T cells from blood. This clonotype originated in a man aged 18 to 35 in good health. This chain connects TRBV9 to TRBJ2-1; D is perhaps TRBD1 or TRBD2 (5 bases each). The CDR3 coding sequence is TGTGCCAGCAGCCCCGAGGGGACCTACAATGAGCAGTTCTTC. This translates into CASSPEGTYNEQFF.